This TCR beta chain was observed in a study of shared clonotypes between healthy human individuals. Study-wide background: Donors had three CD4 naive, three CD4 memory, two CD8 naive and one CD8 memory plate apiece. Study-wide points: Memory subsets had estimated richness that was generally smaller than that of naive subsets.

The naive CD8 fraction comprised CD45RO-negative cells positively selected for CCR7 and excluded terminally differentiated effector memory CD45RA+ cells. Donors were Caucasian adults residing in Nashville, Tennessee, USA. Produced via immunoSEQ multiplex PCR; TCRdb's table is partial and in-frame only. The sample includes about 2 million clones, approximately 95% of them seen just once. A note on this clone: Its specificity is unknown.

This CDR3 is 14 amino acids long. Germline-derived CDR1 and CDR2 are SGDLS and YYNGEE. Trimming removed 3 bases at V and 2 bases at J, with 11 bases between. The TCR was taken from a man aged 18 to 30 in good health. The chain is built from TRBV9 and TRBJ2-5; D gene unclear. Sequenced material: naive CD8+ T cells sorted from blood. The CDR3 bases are TGTGCCAGCAGCGAGACCTGGGGTCAAGAGACCCAGTACTTC. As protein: CASSETWGQETQYF.